A single sample gave rise to the 27 T cell receptor beta chains below, sequenced in a study (dated by TCRdb to between 2015 and 2016). Libraries were built with 5' RACE. Sequencing relied on an Illumina MiSeq. Clones were called with MiXCR by TCRdb after fastp trimmed the public reads at Q25, and only in-frame beta chains were retained. Each entry is one CDR3 protein sequence, shown with its most common DNA and genes. The sample records about 32,000 distinct CDR3 sequences, around a quarter of which are singletons. Around 4.5% of the sample rests with the top ten. Sequenced input: memory CD4+ T cells sorted from blood. This sample's cell subset or site label indicates: memory CD4+ T cells, CD4+CD45RO+CD25-. These receptors originate from a female donor with breast cancer.

J is TRBJ1-1 and V is TRBV28; maybe TRBD1 (5 bases). The germline gives CDR1 MDHEN, CDR2 SYDVKM. This CDR3 has 14 residues. The V end lost 4 bases, the J end lost 1 base, and 10 bases lay between the germline ends. CDR3: CASSSGHSNTEAFF. The CDR3 region has the DNA TGTGCCAGCAGTTCGGGGCATTCGAACACTGAAGCTTTCTTT.

This rearrangement joins TRBV10-3 to TRBJ2-3; D possibly corresponds to TRBD2 (7 bases). With 8 bases removed from V and 1 base from J, the gap between germline ends came to 16 bases. In germline, CDR1 is ENHRY, CDR2 SYGVKD. The CDR3 contains 15 residues. The CDR3, as DNA: TGTGCCATCGGAGGGGGGGGCCTGGGCACAGATACGCAGTATTTT. It encodes CAIGGGGLGTDTQYF.

This clonotype was seen a few times. This rearrangement joins TRBV9 to TRBJ2-2, with TRBD1 matching 7 bases. CDR1 and CDR2 (germline): SGDLS, YYNGEE. This CDR3 comprises 14 residues. V lost 5 bases to trimming and J lost 8 bases; unmatched junction nucleotides: 9. The CDR3 DNA follows: TGTGCCAGCAGTGCGACAGGGCGGGTGGGGGAGCTGTTTTTT. Protein sequence: CASSATGRVGELFF.

Note on this clonotype: One junction end does not reproduce the germline sequence, and a read error may be involved. The rearrangement links TRBV4-2 to TRBJ1-1; D unresolved. CDR3 size: 13 residues. Per germline, CDR1 LGHNA and CDR2 YNFKEQ. CDR3 DNA sequence: TGTGCCGGCAGCTTATTAGTCGGGGTTGAAGCTTTCTTT. Its protein product is CAGSLLVGVEAFF.

The rearrangement links TRBV3-1 to TRBJ2-2, with 9 bases identical to TRBD1. The V gene end was trimmed by 5 bases and the J gene end by 7 bases; junction bases not matched to a gene: 11. There are 16 residues in the CDR3. In germline, CDR1 is LGHDT, CDR2 YNNKEL (reference sequence). CDR3 region: CASSSREQGADGELFF. CDR3 in DNA: TGTGCCAGCAGCAGCAGGGAACAGGGGGCGGACGGGGAGCTGTTTTTT.

This chain links TRBV18 with TRBJ1-2; 7 bases line up with TRBD1. This CDR3 region has 14 residues. Germline CDR1 reads KGHSH; CDR2 reads LQKENI. Germline trimming cut 6 bases from V and 10 bases from J; bases unmatched to any gene: 14. CDR3 DNA: TGTGCCAGCTCGTCACCCGGGACAGCGAGAATCTACACCTTC. Amino acid sequence: CASSSPGTARIYTF.

Comment on this clonotype: Given a much more abundant clone one base away, this may be a read error. The chain combines TRBV27 with TRBJ2-7, with D uncertain. V lost 5 bases, J lost 12 bases, and 11 bases lay in between. Germline V lookup: CDR1 MNHEY, CDR2 SMNVEV (reference sequence). The CDR3 is 10 amino acids. CDR3 DNA sequence: TGTGCCAGCAGTCTCGAGAGTGGGTACTTC. It is translated as CASSLESGYF.

By share, this clonotype counts as medium-sized. The V gene is TRBV6-5, the J gene TRBJ1-1; D may be TRBD1 (5 bases). This CDR3 has 14 residues. The germline V and J ends were trimmed by 6 bases and 1 base, with 12 bases remaining between them. Germline assignment: CDR1 MNHEY and CDR2 SVGAGI. CDR3 nucleotide sequence: TGTGCCAGCAGCCCGGACGGGACGAACACTGAAGCTTTCTTT. This encodes CASSPDGTNTEAFF.

V and J are TRBV7-9 and TRBJ2-7; TRBD2 agrees at 13 bases. J gave up 4 bases and V 5 bases, and 5 bases lay outside the gene matches. CDR3 size: 15 residues. Germline-derived CDR1 and CDR2 are SEHNR and FQNEAQ (reference sequence). This CDR3 is CASSVTSGGPYEQYF. The CDR3 DNA reads as TGTGCCAGCAGCGTGACTAGCGGGGGGCCGTACGAGCAGTACTTC.

The chain couples TRBV5-6 to TRBJ1-5, with a weak D call TRBD1 (6 bases). Germline assignment: CDR1 SGHDT and CDR2 YYEEEE. The CDR3 runs to 16 residues. Trimming removed 2 bases at V and 1 base at J, with 13 bases between. CDR3: CASSFRGSGSNQPQHF. Here the CDR3 DNA reads TGTGCCAGCAGCTTCAGGGGATCTGGGAGCAATCAGCCCCAGCATTTT.

In its sample, this clonotype was seen a few times. The V call is TRBV11-2, the J call TRBJ1-2; D may be TRBD1 (5 bases). This CDR3 region has 13 residues. Germline assignment: CDR1 SGHAT and CDR2 FQNNGV. Trimming stripped 3 bases from V and 8 bases from J, with 13 bases between. CDR3 sequence (DNA): TGTGCCAGCAGCTTTATCGGGGGGGACGGCTACACCTTC. Protein: CASSFIGGDGYTF.

Many counts were recorded for this clonotype. The chain uses TRBV20-1 and TRBJ1-4; weak D call: TRBD1 (5 bases). Trimming left V 3 bases short and J 6 bases short, with 11 bases between. The CDR3 runs 13 residues. Germline V gene sequence: CDR1 DFQATT, CDR2 SNEGSKA (reference sequence). CDR3 residues: CSARGEEDEKLFF. The CDR3 region has the DNA TGCAGTGCTAGGGGGGAGGAGGATGAAAAACTGTTTTTT.

The chain combines TRBV4-3 with TRBJ2-5; D possibly corresponds to TRBD2 (5 bases). This CDR3 is built from 16 residues. The germline gives CDR1 LGHNA, CDR2 YSLEER. Trimming pared 1 base from V and 0 bases from J, leaving 12 bases between. Written as DNA, the CDR3 is TGCGCCAGCAGCCAAGTAGCGCTTGAGTACCAAGAGACCCAGTACTTC. Protein product: CASSQVALEYQETQYF.

This clonotype has only a few counts. The V and J genes are TRBV7-9 and TRBJ2-2; 7 nucleotides align to TRBD2. This CDR3 has 17 residues. V dropped 3 bases and J dropped 5; count of bases not matched to a gene: 12. CDR1 and CDR2 from the germline V gene are SEHNR and FQNEAQ (reference sequence). The CDR3 sequence is CASSFFPTSDGTGELFF. CDR3 DNA sequence: TGTGCCAGCAGCTTTTTTCCCACTAGCGATGGAACCGGGGAGCTGTTTTTT.

This clonotype has only a few counts. The chain joins TRBV6-2 or TRBV6-3 to TRBJ2-1; 8 nucleotides line up with TRBD1. The V and J ends lost 2 bases and 4 bases, in that order; junction bases with no gene match: 7. This CDR3 has 16 amino acids. The germline V gene encodes CDR1 MNHEY and CDR2 SVGEGT. CDR3 residues: CASSYQQGGFYNEQFF. CDR3 nucleotides: TGTGCCAGCAGTTACCAACAGGGGGGTTTTTACAATGAGCAGTTCTTC.

CDR3 protein: CSARVTNTGELFF. CDR3 DNA sequence: TGCAGTGCTAGAGTAACTAACACCGGGGAGCTGTTTTTT. The genes are TRBV20-1 and TRBJ2-2; D is ambiguous. CDR1 is DFQATT, CDR2 SNEGSKA, per germline (reference sequence). V lost 1 base and J lost 2, with 5 bases in between. The length of the CDR3 is 13 residues.

V and J are TRBV3-1 and TRBJ1-1, with D maybe TRBD1 (5 bases). CDR3 length: 15 amino acids. Per germline, CDR1 LGHDT and CDR2 YNNKEL (reference sequence). The germline V and J ends were trimmed by 0 bases and 11 bases, with 19 bases remaining between them. CDR3 in amino acids: CASSQDLWTWPPAFF. In DNA form, the CDR3 reads TGTGCCAGCAGCCAAGATCTATGGACATGGCCGCCGGCTTTCTTT.

This clonotype turned up a few times. The chain couples TRBV6-2 or TRBV6-3 to TRBJ1-4, with D possibly matching TRBD1 (5 bases). CDR1 and CDR2 from the germline V gene are MNHEY and SVGEGT. V was pared by 5 bases and J by 6 bases, with 19 bases between. This CDR3 has 16 residues. This CDR3 is CASSRIPGWSDEKLFF. CDR3 nucleotide sequence: TGTGCCAGCAGTCGAATCCCAGGGTGGTCCGATGAAAAACTGTTTTTT.

This chain links TRBV20-1 with TRBJ2-7; 7 nucleotides match TRBD2. V was pared by 3 bases and J by 3 bases, with 14 bases of the junction left unmatched. CDR3 length: 16 amino acids. Germline lookup yields CDR1 DFQATT and CDR2 SNEGSKA (reference sequence). CDR3 nucleotide sequence: TGCAGTGCTAGGCCGTTAAGCGGGACGGATTACTACGAGCAGTACTTC. Protein: CSARPLSGTDYYEQYF.

This clonotype has more than one count but fewer than ten. The rearrangement links TRBV6-1 to TRBJ2-5; 7 bases map to TRBD1. This CDR3 is 14 amino acids long. V lost 1 base, J lost 4 bases, and 3 bases stayed unmatched. In germline, CDR1 is MNHNS, CDR2 SASEGT. This CDR3 is CASSEGKGAETQYF. The CDR3 DNA reads TGTGCCAGCAGTGAAGGAAAGGGGGCAGAGACCCAGTACTTC.

This clonotype was seen once. The V call is TRBV12-3 or TRBV12-4, the J call TRBJ1-1; D gene unclear. V was cut by 3 bases and J by 5 bases, with 13 bases left in between. This CDR3 spans 14 amino acids. CDR3: CASSFSGEHTEAFF. The CDR3 coding sequence is TGTGCCAGCAGTTTTTCGGGAGAGCATACTGAAGCTTTCTTT.

This clonotype turned up a few times. This chain connects TRBV27 to TRBJ2-2, with D unresolved. Germline-derived CDR1 and CDR2 are MNHEY and SMNVEV (reference sequence). V lost 5 bases and J 6 bases, leaving 10 bases between the germline ends. This CDR3 contains 13 residues. This chain's CDR3 is CASSVGQPGELFF. As DNA, the CDR3 is TGTGCCAGCAGTGTAGGGCAACCCGGGGAGCTGTTTTTT.

There are a few counts of this clonotype. The gene calls are TRBV6-1 and TRBJ2-7, with D hard to call. The CDR3 length is 15 residues. Trimming shortened V by 6 bases and J by 0 bases, and 15 bases separated the two germline ends. In germline, CDR1 is MNHNS, CDR2 SASEGT. The CDR3 DNA follows: TGTGCCAGCAGCCAGTCGGGCCTGAGCTCCTACGAGCAGTACTTC. It encodes CASSQSGLSSYEQYF.

CDR3 in amino acids: CATTPGQGKLFF. The CDR3 DNA follows: TGTGCCACCACTCCGGGACAAGGAAAACTGTTTTTT. V is TRBV15 and J is TRBJ1-4; possibly TRBD1 for D (6 bases). This CDR3 contains 12 residues. V shed 7 bases and J shed 10 bases, with 13 bases lying between them. Looked up from germline, CDR1 is LNHNV and CDR2 is YYDKDF (reference sequence).

The chain combines TRBV7-9 with TRBJ2-7; 7 bases are shared with TRBD1. Germline lookup yields CDR1 SEHNR and CDR2 FQNEAQ (reference sequence). With V trimmed by 5 bases and J by 2 bases, 9 bases remained unmatched. This CDR3 is built from 15 residues. CDR3 in DNA: TGTGCCAGCAGCCCCGCGACAGGGAACCCCTACGAGCAGTACTTC. It translates to CASSPATGNPYEQYF.

The V call is TRBV7-2, the J call TRBJ2-2; D call uncertain. Germline CDR1 SGHTA, CDR2 FQGNSA. The CDR3 totals 14 residues. The V end lost 2 bases, the J end lost 7 bases, and 11 bases lay between the germline ends. CDR3 coding DNA: TGTGCCAGCAGCTTAAATGGGGTTGGCGGGGAGCTGTTTTTT. This codes for CASSLNGVGGELFF.

The chain couples TRBV20-1 to TRBJ2-5, with TRBD2 matching 7 bases. Germline V lookup: CDR1 DFQATT, CDR2 SNEGSKA (reference sequence). The junction had 8 bases not matched to a gene; V was cut back by 5 bases and J by 5 bases. The CDR3 covers 13 residues. CDR3 DNA: TGCAGTGCTGGACCCGCCGGGGGGGAGACCCAGTACTTC. This gives the protein CSAGPAGGETQYF.